The rows below give T cell receptor beta chains drawn from one sample of a study of blood T cells in healthy people across ages. TCRdb fed the 5' RACE reads into MiXCR, producing one record per CDR3 protein. Of roughly 1,500,000 distinct CDR3 sequences in the sample, almost 35% are singletons; the top ten hold about 11%. Specimen: blood. These receptor sequences come from a woman aged 25 to 39 in good health. The CDR3 runs from the conserved cysteine through the conserved F or W. A D gene is named only where the DNA matches it firmly. Only some rows state a clone size, as once, few, many or a class for expanded clones.

J gene | clone size | D gene | V gene | CDR3 protein | CDR3 DNA
TRBJ2-5 | many | NA | TRBV29-1 | CSVPKETQYF | TGCAGCGTCCCGAAAGAGACCCAGTACTTC
TRBJ2-7 | NA | NA | TRBV6-6 | CASSLPGERSYEQYF | TGTGCCAGCAGCCTCCCAGGGGAGAGGTCCTACGAGCAGTACTTC
TRBJ1-5 | few | TRBD1 | TRBV5-4 | CASSTGTGSDQPQHF | TGTGCCAGCAGCACGGGGACAGGGTCAGATCAGCCCCAGCATTTT
TRBJ1-2 | NA | NA | TRBV5-1 | CAGSLVAMGLPNYGYTF | TGCGCCGGCAGCTTGGTCGCTATGGGACTCCCTAACTATGGCTACACCTTC
TRBJ2-1 | few | NA | TRBV20-1 | CSAPLAHNNEQFF | TGCAGTGCTCCTCTAGCGCATAACAATGAGCAGTTCTTC
TRBJ2-7 | few | NA | TRBV7-6 | CASSLGRLQGTHYEQYF | TGTGCCAGCAGCTTGGGGCGGTTACAGGGGACTCATTACGAGCAGTACTTC
TRBJ1-2 | few | NA | TRBV10-3 | CAIRTPTVNYGYTF | TGTGCCATCAGGACCCCGACAGTTAACTATGGCTACACCTTC
TRBJ2-1 | NA | TRBD2 | TRBV7-2 | CASSTGTSGGGRQFF | TGTGCCAGCAGCACCGGGACTAGCGGGGGGGGAAGGCAGTTCTTC
TRBJ1-4 | few | TRBD1 | TRBV12-3/TRBV12-4 | CASSLGGGVGEKLFF | TGTGCCAGCAGCTTGGGAGGGGGCGTTGGTGAAAAACTGTTTTTT
TRBJ2-3 | NA | TRBD2 | TRBV5-1 | CASSGLAGNEADTQYF | TGCGCCAGCAGCGGACTAGCGGGGAATGAGGCAGATACGCAGTATTTT
TRBJ1-4 | few | NA | TRBV6-6 | CASRPPIQEKLFF | TGTGCCAGCAGGCCCCCGATACAGGAAAAACTGTTTTTT
TRBJ2-1 | few | NA | TRBV7-2 | CASSWGTTGEQFF | TGTGCCAGCAGCTGGGGTACTACCGGTGAGCAGTTCTTC
TRBJ2-1 | few | NA | TRBV4-1 | CASSQAPLGTPPYNEQFF | TGCGCCAGCAGCCAAGCCCCCTTAGGGACTCCGCCCTACAATGAGCAGTTCTTC
TRBJ1-2 | NA | TRBD1 | TRBV18 | CASSPASGGPSNYGYTF | TGTGCCAGCTCACCTGCCTCAGGGGGACCTTCTAACTATGGCTACACCTTC
TRBJ1-5 | NA | NA | TRBV20-1 | CSARQAGLNQPQHF | TGCAGTGCCCGCCAGGCAGGCCTCAATCAGCCCCAGCATTTT
TRBJ2-7 | few | NA | TRBV6-1 | CATTKGPATYEQYF | TGTGCCACCACGAAAGGACCGGCGACCTACGAGCAGTACTTC
TRBJ1-6 | NA | TRBD1 | TRBV7-2 | CASSSGDSFSPLHF | TGTGCCAGCAGCTCGGGGGACAGTTTTTCACCCCTCCACTTT
TRBJ2-7 | few | TRBD2 | TRBV4-1 | CASSQVLAGFGEQYF | TGCGCCAGCAGCCAAGTACTAGCGGGATTTGGTGAGCAGTACTTC
TRBJ2-3 | few | TRBD2 | TRBV12-3/TRBV12-4 | CASSFEGGPGTDTQYF | TGTGCCAGCAGTTTTGAGGGAGGGCCGGGCACAGATACGCAGTATTTT
TRBJ2-1 | few | TRBD2 | TRBV6-6 | CASSPGLAGIGEQFF | TGTGCCAGCAGTCCCGGACTAGCGGGGATCGGTGAGCAGTTCTTC
TRBJ1-1 | few | NA | TRBV6-1 | CATQDRNTEAFF | TGTGCCACCCAAGACAGAAACACTGAAGCTTTCTTT
TRBJ1-1 | NA | NA | TRBV12-3/TRBV12-4 | CASSYRVGDTEAFF | TGTGCCAGCAGTTATAGGGTGGGGGACACTGAAGCTTTCTTT
TRBJ1-2 | NA | NA | TRBV3-1 | CASSQDSGAGGYTF | TGTGCCAGCAGCCAAGATTCCGGGGCTGGGGGCTACACCTTC
TRBJ2-3 | NA | TRBD2 | TRBV18 | CASSPLAGYDTQYF | TGTGCCAGCTCACCGCTAGCGGGATACGATACGCAGTATTTT
TRBJ1-5 | many | NA | TRBV6-6 | CASRDWDQPQHF | TGTGCCAGCAGGGATTGGGATCAGCCCCAGCATTTT
TRBJ2-7 | NA | NA | TRBV28 | CASSFLGFDYEQYF | TGTGCCAGCAGTTTCTTAGGGTTCGACTACGAGCAGTACTTC
TRBJ2-5 | once | NA | TRBV25-1 | CTSSDLPRQGEETQYF | TGTACCAGCAGTGACCTCCCCCGGCAGGGTGAAGAGACCCAGTACTTC
TRBJ2-5 | NA | NA | TRBV5-1 | CASSRDGDQETQYF | TGCGCCAGCAGCCGTGACGGGGACCAAGAGACCCAGTACTTC
TRBJ2-7 | NA | TRBD2 | TRBV18 | CASSPPGGASYEQYF | TGTGCCAGCTCACCTCCGGGAGGGGCCTCCTACGAGCAGTACTTC
TRBJ1-5 | NA | NA | TRBV10-3 | CAISEGQSNQPQHF | TGTGCCATCAGTGAGGGACAGAGCAATCAGCCCCAGCATTTT
TRBJ2-1 | NA | NA | TRBV4-1 | CASSQDPGPDNEQFF | TGCGCCAGCAGCCAAGATCCGGGGCCGGACAATGAGCAGTTCTTC
TRBJ1-4 | NA | NA | TRBV5-1 | CASSLEQQGEGQLFF | TGCGCCAGCAGCTTGGAACAACAGGGCGAAGGACAACTGTTTTTT
TRBJ2-1 | NA | TRBD2 | TRBV6-1 | CASRQGASGRGEQFF | TGTGCCAGCAGGCAGGGGGCTAGCGGGAGGGGAGAGCAGTTCTTC
TRBJ1-1 | few | NA | TRBV27 | CASSAQPTGVNTEAFF | TGTGCCAGCAGTGCCCAACCGACAGGCGTTAACACTGAAGCTTTCTTT
TRBJ2-5 | few | NA | TRBV21-1 | CASTATAGTQETQYF | TGTGCCAGCACCGCTACGGCGGGGACCCAAGAGACCCAGTACTTC
TRBJ2-5 | few | NA | TRBV5-1 | CASSPASRTGETQYF | TGCGCCAGCAGCCCAGCATCGCGGACTGGCGAGACCCAGTACTTC
TRBJ2-5 | once | TRBD1 | TRBV3-1 | CASSQGTGGAGETQYF | TGTGCCAGCAGCCAAGGGACAGGGGGCGCCGGGGAGACCCAGTACTTC
TRBJ1-2 | few | NA | TRBV2 | CASTEEQGPNYGYTF | TGTGCCAGCACCGAGGAGCAGGGCCCTAACTATGGCTACACCTTC
TRBJ2-7 | few | NA | TRBV2 | CASKDGTNPYEQYF | TGTGCCAGCAAAGACGGAACCAATCCCTACGAGCAGTACTTC
TRBJ2-7 | few | TRBD2 | TRBV4-1 | CASSQLEDSGSSYEQYF | TGCGCCAGCAGCCAGTTGGAAGATAGCGGGAGTTCCTACGAGCAGTACTTC
TRBJ2-3 | few | NA | TRBV2 | CASSEPAGPTDTQYF | TGTGCCAGCAGTGAGCCCGCAGGGCCCACAGATACGCAGTATTTT
TRBJ2-1 | NA | TRBD2 | TRBV18 | CASSPDPGTSGDNEQFF | TGTGCCAGCTCACCAGATCCCGGGACTAGCGGAGACAATGAGCAGTTCTTC
TRBJ2-5 | few | NA | TRBV7-9 | CASSAQGKTDDEQYF | TGTGCCAGCAGCGCCCAGGGGAAAACCGACGATGAGCAGTACTTC
TRBJ1-2 | NA | NA | TRBV27 | CASSLRQSMGYTF | TGTGCCAGCAGTTTAAGACAGTCCATGGGCTACACCTTC
TRBJ1-5 | NA | NA | TRBV6-1 | CASSTRREQPQHF | TGTGCCAGCAGTACCCGCCGGGAACAGCCCCAGCATTTT
TRBJ1-1 | many | TRBD1 | TRBV27 | CASGTGGTEAFF | TGTGCCAGCGGGACAGGGGGCACTGAAGCTTTCTTT
TRBJ1-4 | NA | NA | TRBV9 | CASSVTGNLNEKLFF | TGTGCCAGCAGCGTAACAGGGAATCTTAATGAAAAACTGTTTTTT
TRBJ2-1 | NA | NA | TRBV28 | CASSLLSAHYNEQFF | TGTGCCAGCAGTTTGCTTAGCGCTCACTACAATGAGCAGTTCTTC
TRBJ2-3 | NA | NA | TRBV18 | CASSPPGSGFTDTQYF | TGTGCCAGCTCACCACCGGGAAGCGGGTTCACAGATACGCAGTATTTT
TRBJ2-3 | NA | TRBD2 | TRBV28 | CASNLQGLATTDTQYF | TGTGCCAGCAATCTTCAAGGACTAGCGACCACAGATACGCAGTATTTT
TRBJ2-1 | NA | NA | TRBV18 | CASSPWDKGEDEQFF | TGTGCCAGTTCACCATGGGATAAAGGGGAGGATGAGCAGTTCTTC
TRBJ1-2 | few | NA | TRBV10-3 | CAISDPVVGANYGYTF | TGTGCCATCAGTGACCCGGTGGTGGGGGCTAACTATGGCTACACCTTC
TRBJ2-7 | NA | NA | TRBV9 | CASSVDQGIATLYF | TGTGCCAGCAGCGTAGATCAAGGGATCGCGACCCTGTACTTC
TRBJ2-1 | NA | NA | TRBV27 | CASSWVSGNEQFF | TGTGCCAGCAGTTGGGTTAGCGGCAATGAGCAGTTCTTC
TRBJ2-7 | few | TRBD2 | TRBV12-3/TRBV12-4 | CASSYWLGGGSYEQYF | TGTGCCAGCAGTTATTGGTTGGGAGGCGGGAGTTACGAGCAGTACTTC